This T cell receptor (beta chain) was sequenced during a study of CXCR3-negative and CXCR3-positive naive CD8 T cells (dated by TCRdb to the late 2010s). At the level of the whole study: In total, about 135 million TRB reads were obtained, which works out to roughly 1.5 +/- 0.3 million reads per library. The diversity and physicochemical repertoire analyses included roughly ten donors pooled from two independent experiments. Naive subsets from about five donors and memory cells from 3 donors were included in the TRBV-TRBJ cluster analysis.

Concerning this clonotype itself: This clone's antigen is unknown.

The research as a whole found: Similar TRBV-TRBJ usage was shown by naive CXCR3-negative and CXCR3-positive cells from the same donor, whereas distinct patterns were shown by memory cells. Compared with CXCR3-negative naive cells, CXCR3-positive naive cells had TRB CDR3s with higher hydrophobicity (lower Kidera factor 4), lower energy, and higher strength and volume indices. Repertoire diversity was comparably high in both naive subsets but much lower in memory CD8+ T cells. Because surface CD5, which is linked to self-reactivity in mice, was comparable between the naive subsets, TCR interaction strength was also inferred from TRB CDR3 physicochemical properties. Because CXCR3 expression was partially decreased after cryopreservation, freshly isolated PBMCs were used for most assays.

The sequencing machine was a NextSeq 550. The Human TCR Profiling Kit (MiLaboratory) was used to prepare UMI-labeled 5' RACE TRB cDNA libraries. The full amount of extracted RNA was used for cDNA synthesis, and the full amount of resulting cDNA was used for PCR amplification. Libraries were prepared in parallel using an identical number of PCR cycles. Turning to the authors' computational methods: With a minimum of two reads required per UMI, MIGEC and MiXCR pulled out about 50,000 +/- 10,000 unique UMI-labeled TRB cDNA molecules from each library. Each library averaged roughly 36,000 +/- 9,600 functional in-frame TRB CDR3 nucleotide clonotypes without stop codons. After downsampling to 5000 UMI-labeled TRB molecules per sample, diversity metrics such as normalized Shannon-Wiener and Chao1 were calculated in VDJtools. For the central five CDR3 residues, VDJtools calculated physicochemical properties weighted by clonotype size, namely interaction energy, strength, volume and Kidera factor 4. Following reprocessing of the reads by TCRdb, the data hold one row per CDR3 protein sequence and no DNA is available. The V and J calls, along with clone size, are taken from TCRdb and not from the paper's own processing. The sample table gives approximately 62,000 distinct CDR3 sequences. 3.5% to 5% of the sample is taken by the ten largest.

Each CD8+ T cell subset was flow-sorted in triplicate, with fewer than 350,000 cells per subset placed directly into RLT lysis buffer. To exclude memory contaminants, naive CD8+ T cells were stringently defined as CD45RO-CCR7+CD27+CD95-. Using standard density gradient centrifugation, peripheral blood mononuclear cells were isolated from buffy coats. Naive CXCR3-negative and CXCR3-positive CD8+ T cells were flow-sorted using a FACSAria III. Total RNA was extracted from sorted cells using an RNeasy Mini Kit. The sequenced sample was naive CXCR3- CD8+ T cells from blood. The intended sense of this specimen's cell subset or site label: CD45RO-CCR7+CD27+CD95- naive CD8+ T cells lacking CXCR3 (TNR3-). The sequence was collected from a human donor in good health. Some clones in this sample may be carry-over from other donors' samples.

This receptor has the CDR3 CASSAGGAAMNTEAFF. Recombination linked TRBV4-2 to TRBJ1-1; TCRdb's D call, TRBD1, is unchecked because there is no DNA. The CDR3, from cysteine to phenylalanine, totals 16 residues. Only the protein sequence is given. As encoded in the germline V gene, CDR1 is LGHNA while CDR2 is YNFKEQ.